A single sample gave rise to the 23 T cell receptor beta chains below, sequenced in a study of tumor and adjacent non-tumor tissue in lung cancer. RNA was extracted from bulk tissue without any cell sorting. Three rounds of nested PCR, following a modified ARM-PCR protocol, produced the TCRbeta library. Via MiXCR, TCRdb re-called the multiplex PCR reads, giving one row per CDR3 protein. The table lists roughly 200,000 distinct CDR3 sequences, less than 80% of them singletons. Material: lung tumor tissue. Receptor source: a man aged 55 to 70 with non-small cell lung cancer.

This chain joins TRBV6-5 and TRBJ2-5; 10 bases map to TRBD2. The CDR3 runs 15 residues. Unmatched junction bases numbered 16, after V lost 6 bases and J lost 12 bases. Germline values: CDR1 MNHEY, CDR2 SVGAGI. CDR3 sequence: CASRMGSGGAENKYF. CDR3 DNA sequence: TGTGCCAGCAGGATGGGGAGCGGGGGGGCAGAGAACAAGTACTTC.

V usage is TRBV12-3 or TRBV12-4 and J usage is TRBJ2-4; D uncertain. V was trimmed by 1 base and J by 0 bases, leaving 4 bases between them. This CDR3 has 14 amino acids. CDR3 sequence: CASSLEVAKNIQYF. In nucleotides, the CDR3 is TGTGCCAGCAGTTTAGAGGTAGCCAAAAACATTCAGTACTTC.

This clonotype was seen only once. J is TRBJ2-5 and V is TRBV6-5; D is ambiguous. This CDR3 is 15 amino acids long. V was clipped by 10 bases and J by 1 base, with 19 bases between them. Germline CDR1 and CDR2: MNHEY and SVGAGI. The CDR3 loop reads CATSRGEVGQETQYF. For the CDR3, the DNA is TGTGCCACCTCTCGTGGGGAAGTCGGCCAAGAGACCCAGTACTTC.

This clonotype was picked up many times. The V and J genes are TRBV11-2 and TRBJ1-2; the D is unclear. V was trimmed by 4 bases and J by 8 bases, leaving 17 bases between them. The CDR3 runs to 14 residues. Germline CDR1 is SGHAT and CDR2 is FQNNGV. The CDR3 is CASSSTTAVGGYTF. The CDR3 DNA is TGTGCCAGCAGCTCGACCACAGCGGTTGGAGGCTACACCTTC.

With regard to this clonotype: Likely a read error: the CDR3 ends without its conserved phenylalanine or tryptophan. This chain uses TRBV11-3 with TRBJ2-1; D possibly matches TRBD1 or TRBD2 (5 bases each). From germline, CDR1 is SGHNT and CDR2 YENEEA. There are 16 residues in the CDR3. DNA for the CDR3: TGTGCCAGGAGCTTAGAGGGGTCGAGCTCCTACAATGAGCAGTTCTCC. Translated, it gives CARSLEGSSSYNEQFS.

A word on this clonotype: The junction departs from the called germline gene at one end, perhaps through a read error. This rearrangement joins TRBV11-3 to TRBJ1-2, with no clear D. This CDR3 is built from 14 residues. Germline V gene lookup returns CDR1 SGHNT and CDR2 YENEEA. The chain's CDR3 is CASSLDRHEYGYTF. Here the CDR3 DNA reads TGCGCCAGCAGCTTAGATAGACACGAGTATGGCTACACCTTC.

A remark on this clonotype: The junction departs from germline at one end; a sequencing error may be responsible. V usage is TRBV24-1 and J usage is TRBJ2-7; TRBD1 matches 9 bases. The CDR3 is 15 residues long. The germline V gene encodes CDR1 KGHDR and CDR2 SFDVKD. The CDR3 is CTTSDRTGGAGEQYF. Here the CDR3 DNA reads TGTACCACCAGTGATCGTACAGGGGGCGCGGGGGAGCAGTACTTC.

On this clonotype itself: A read error may produce the germline difference seen at one junction end. The rearrangement joins TRBV4-3 to TRBJ2-5; 7 nucleotides match TRBD2. The CDR3 has 16 residues. Looked up from germline, CDR1 is LGHNA and CDR2 is YSLEER. Here the CDR3 reads CTSCQDRTGGGETQYF. The CDR3 coding sequence is TGCACCAGCTGCCAAGATCGTACGGGAGGCGGGGAGACCCAGTACTTC.

Worth noting for this clonotype: A clone one base away is much larger, so this may be a read error. The chain is built from TRBV20-1 and TRBJ2-1; D remains unclear. The germline V gene encodes CDR1 DFQATT and CDR2 SNEGSKA (reference sequence). This CDR3 contains 11 residues. The CDR3 DNA follows: TGCAATGCTAGGAGCCCCAATGAGCAGTTCTTC. This translates into CNARSPNEQFF.

Note on this clonotype: A much larger clone sits a single nucleotide away, making a read error possible. This sequence joins TRBV20-1 and TRBJ1-1, with D unclear. Germline loops: CDR1 DFQATT, CDR2 SNEGSKA (reference sequence). The CDR3 totals 14 residues. The CDR3 here is CSAKPSSKRTETFF. DNA for the CDR3: TGCAGTGCTAAACCATCGTCGAAGAGGACTGAAACTTTCTTT.

The table lists this clonotype with many counts. V usage is TRBV29-1 and J usage is TRBJ1-6; TRBD1 agrees at 8 bases. The germline V gene encodes CDR1 SQVTM and CDR2 ANQGSEA. The CDR3 has 14 residues. With 4 bases clipped from V and 14 bases from J, the junction kept 13 bases outside the gene matches. The CDR3 loop is CSVAQDREFLTLHF. CDR3 bases: TGCAGCGTTGCCCAGGACAGGGAATTTTTGACCCTCCACTTT.

To note about this clonotype: Just one base apart from a much larger clone, this may be a read error. This chain uses TRBV20-1 with TRBJ2-3; 7 bases match TRBD1. Looked up from germline, CDR1 is DFQATT and CDR2 is SNEGSKA (reference sequence). CDR3 length: 14 amino acids. CDR3 bases: TGCAGTGCTACTCCAGGGATCGGGACAGATGCGCAGTATTTT. Translation gives CSATPGIGTDAQYF.

As for this clonotype: The junction and the germline gene differ at one end; a read error may be behind it. The chain carries TRBV12-3 or TRBV12-4 and TRBJ1-5; D uncertain. This CDR3 comprises 13 residues. CDR3 in DNA: TGTGCCAGCAGATTCAATCAGGATCAGCCCCATCATTTT. It codes for CASRFNQDQPHHF.

Remarks on this clonotype: It is likely a read error, because the conserved phenylalanine at the end of the CDR3 is missing. V gene TRBV6-1 combines with J gene TRBJ1-1; D is unclear. CDR1 is MNHNS and CDR2 is SASEGT in the germline V gene. The CDR3 has 14 residues. CDR3 sequence reads: CASSFGFSNTDAFY. CDR3 DNA: TGTGCCAGCAGTTTTGGTTTTTCCAACACTGATGCTTTCTAT.

Remarks on this clonotype: This could be a read error, since a much larger clone is one nucleotide away. This is likely a read error, given that the CDR3 carries no conserved phenylalanine or tryptophan at its end. The chain employs TRBV10-2 and TRBJ2-1, with 11 bases that match TRBD2. Germline CDR1 WSHSY, CDR2 SAAADI. With 6 bases clipped from V and 9 bases from J, the junction kept 13 bases outside the gene matches. The CDR3 contains 16 residues. CDR3 coding DNA: TGCGCCAGCAGGAGGGGGGAAACAGGACTAGCGGGTGAGCAGTTCCTC. It codes for CASRRGETGLAGEQFL.

Comment on this clonotype: This may be a read error, as it is one base from a much larger clone. This chain joins TRBV20-1 and TRBJ1-6; TRBD1 is a possible D gene (5 bases). Germline CDR1 reads DFQATT; CDR2 reads SNEGSKA (reference sequence). This CDR3 has 15 amino acids. The CDR3 protein is CSARERTRYNSPFHF. The CDR3 nucleotides are TGCAGTGCTAGAGAAAGGACACGGTATAATTCACCCTTCCACTTT.

This rearrangement joins TRBV11-2 to TRBJ2-5; weak D call: TRBD2 (6 bases). Germline CDR1 is SGHAT and CDR2 is FQNNGV. V lost 11 bases to trimming and J lost 1 base, with 23 bases between them. This CDR3 is 16 amino acids long. The CDR3 DNA is TGTGCCTGCACCTTAGCGGTGGACGCCATCCAAGAGACCCAGTACTTC. Translation gives CACTLAVDAIQETQYF. The full variable domain, in which reference TRBV11-2 and TRBJ2-5 provide the parts outside the CDR3, is EAGVAQSPRYKIIEKRQSVAFWCNPISGHATLYWYQQILGQGPKLLIQFQNNGVVDDSQLPKDRFSAERLKGVDSTLKIQPAKLEDSAVYLCACTLAVDAIQETQYFGPGTRLLVL.

The chain combines TRBV20-1 with TRBJ2-5; D possibly uses TRBD1 or TRBD2 (5 bases each). CDR1 is DFQATT and CDR2 is SNEGSKA in the germline V gene (reference sequence). Trimming cost V 3 bases and J 4 bases, with 18 bases left between them. The CDR3 loop spans 15 amino acids. CDR3 sequence (DNA): TGCAGTGCTAGGATACAGAGAGGGGTCGGAGAGACCCAGTACTTC. This encodes CSARIQRGVGETQYF.

To note about this clonotype: A much larger clone lies a single base off, so this may be a read error. V is TRBV6-2 or TRBV6-3 and J is TRBJ1-1, with 9 bases identical to TRBD1. This CDR3 comprises 14 residues. From germline, CDR1 is MNHEY and CDR2 SVGEGT. The CDR3 loop is CTTRQGTGSTEAFF. In DNA form, the CDR3 reads TGTACCACTCGCCAGGGGACAGGGAGCACTGAAGCTTTCTTT.

The CDR3, as DNA: TGTGCCGGAGATCGGGGAGACAATCAGACCCGGCATTTT. This translates into CAGDRGDNQTRHF. V usage is TRBV6-1 and J usage is TRBJ1-5; D gene unclear. The V end was cut by 11 bases, the J end by 15 bases, with 26 bases between. CDR3 length equals 13 residues. The V gene's germline CDR1 is MNHNS and CDR2 SASEGT.

This clonotype was observed a single time. Possible read error: a much larger clone is one base away. The chain has TRBV6-5 and TRBJ2-5, with 10 nucleotides matching TRBD1. The germline gives CDR1 MNHEY, CDR2 SVGAGI. The CDR3 runs to 14 residues. The CDR3 sequence: CVSKTGGFWETQYF. CDR3 DNA: TGTGTCAGCAAGACAGGGGGCTTTTGGGAGACCCAGTACTTC.

Details on this clonotype: A read error is possible here, since a much larger clone lies one base away. The chain uses TRBV6-5 and TRBJ2-5, with TRBD2 as a possible D gene (5 bases). This CDR3 has 14 amino acids. Germline CDR1 MNHEY, CDR2 SVGAGI. CDR3 sequence (DNA): TGTGCCAGCAGTTACACCCCGGGGAGAGAGATCCAGTACTTC. This encodes CASSYTPGREIQYF.

With regard to this clonotype: At one end, the junction sequence differs from germline, possibly due to a read error. This sequence joins TRBV4-1 and TRBJ2-5; TRBD2 is a possible D gene (6 bases). The CDR3 sequence is 16 residues long. Germline CDR1 reads MGHRA; CDR2 reads YSYEKL. In DNA, the CDR3 is TGCGCCAACAGCCAAGCGGGTAGGGGCCTGTCGGAGACCCAGTACTTC. The encoded protein is CANSQAGRGLSETQYF.